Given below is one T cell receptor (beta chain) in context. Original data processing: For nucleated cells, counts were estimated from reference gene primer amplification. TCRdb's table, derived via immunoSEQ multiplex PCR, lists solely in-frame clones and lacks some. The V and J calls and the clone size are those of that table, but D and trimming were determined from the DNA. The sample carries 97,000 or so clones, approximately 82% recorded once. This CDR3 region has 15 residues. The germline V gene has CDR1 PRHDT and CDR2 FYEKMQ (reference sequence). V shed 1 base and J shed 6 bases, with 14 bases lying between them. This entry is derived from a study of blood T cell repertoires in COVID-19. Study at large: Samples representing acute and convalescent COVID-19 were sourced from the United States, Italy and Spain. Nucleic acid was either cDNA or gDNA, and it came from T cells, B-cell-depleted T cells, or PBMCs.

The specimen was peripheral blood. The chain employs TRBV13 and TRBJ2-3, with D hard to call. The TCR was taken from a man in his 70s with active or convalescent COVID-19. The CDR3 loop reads CASSLDVIEVDTQYF. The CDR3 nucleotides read TGTGCCAGCAGCTTAGACGTGATAGAAGTGGATACGCAGTATTTT.